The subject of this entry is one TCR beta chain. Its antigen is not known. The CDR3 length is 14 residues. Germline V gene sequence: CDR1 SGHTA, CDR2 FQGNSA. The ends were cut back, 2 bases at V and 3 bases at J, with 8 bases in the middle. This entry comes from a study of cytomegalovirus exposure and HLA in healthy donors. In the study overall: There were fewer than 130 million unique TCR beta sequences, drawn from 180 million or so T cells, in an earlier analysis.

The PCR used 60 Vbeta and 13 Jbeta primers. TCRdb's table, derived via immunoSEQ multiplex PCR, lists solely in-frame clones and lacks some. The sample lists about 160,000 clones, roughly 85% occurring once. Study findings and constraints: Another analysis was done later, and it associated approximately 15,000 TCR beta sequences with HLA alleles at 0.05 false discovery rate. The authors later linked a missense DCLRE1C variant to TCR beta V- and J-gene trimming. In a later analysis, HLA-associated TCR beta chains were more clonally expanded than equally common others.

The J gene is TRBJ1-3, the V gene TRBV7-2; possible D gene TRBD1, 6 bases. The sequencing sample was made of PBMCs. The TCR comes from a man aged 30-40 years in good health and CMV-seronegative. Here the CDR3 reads CASSLPGDGNTIYF. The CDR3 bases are TGTGCCAGCAGCTTACCAGGGGATGGAAACACCATATATTTT.